Following are 18 T cell receptor beta chains from one sample sequenced in a study of beta chain features in type 1 diabetes. Points from the study as a whole: Moderate but significant shortening of TCRB CDR3s was recorded in all four CD4+ subsets from Type 1 diabetes patients.

Which antigens these TCRs recognize remains unknown. Expressed TCRB transcripts were sequenced, since all the RNA that had been isolated was reverse transcribed. Clones were sequenced by immunoSEQ multiplex PCR, and TCRdb holds only the in-frame ones, with some missing. Here the sample spans around 150,000 clones, roughly 10% being singletons. Material for sequencing was central memory CD4+ T cells from blood. The source of these receptors is a woman aged 25 to 39 with type 1 diabetes.

This clone was seen a few times. The J gene is TRBJ1-3, the V gene TRBV14; 8 nucleotides agree with TRBD1. The CDR3 covers 16 residues. Germline values: CDR1 SGHDN, CDR2 FVKESK. Losses at the gene ends were 5 bases for V and 0 bases for J; bases not matched to a gene: 6. CDR3 nucleotide sequence: TGTGCCAGCAGCGGTTACAGGGGGAACTCTGGAAACACCATATATTTT. Translating it yields CASSGYRGNSGNTIYF.

This clone occurred a few times. This rearrangement joins TRBV5-1 to TRBJ2-1; 9 bases agree with TRBD1. From germline, CDR1 is SGHRS and CDR2 YFSETQ. The CDR3 has 16 amino acids. Trimming removed 1 base from V and 5 bases from J; junction bases left unmatched: 7. The CDR3 loop is CASSLTGTGRNNEQFF. CDR3 bases: TGCGCCAGCAGCTTGACCGGGACAGGGCGTAACAATGAGCAGTTCTTC.

This clone was seen a handful of times. The rearrangement links TRBV27 to TRBJ2-7, with 8 bases fitting TRBD1. The CDR3 loop spans 14 amino acids. Germline trimming cut 3 bases from V and 6 bases from J; bases unmatched to any gene: 7. Germline V gives CDR1 MNHEY, CDR2 SMNVEV (reference sequence). The CDR3 spells CASSFGGQVGEQYF. CDR3 nucleotide sequence: TGTGCCAGCAGTTTTGGGGGACAGGTTGGCGAGCAGTACTTC.

The chain couples TRBV28 to TRBJ2-7; D is possibly TRBD1 (6 bases). The V and J ends lost 3 bases and 7 bases respectively, with 16 bases between them. CDR1 is MDHEN, CDR2 SYDVKM, per germline. This CDR3 region has 14 residues. The CDR3 loop is CASSLGAPYGEQYF. The CDR3 bases are TGTGCCAGCAGTTTGGGGGCTCCCTACGGGGAGCAGTACTTC.

This clone was seen a few times. The V gene is TRBV28, the J gene TRBJ2-1; D is ambiguous. CDR3 length: 12 residues. CDR1 is MDHEN and CDR2 is SYDVKM in the germline V gene. V was shortened by 4 bases and J by 7 bases, with 8 bases between the two germline ends. The CDR3 reads CASSSADNEQFF. Written as DNA, the CDR3 is TGTGCCAGCAGTTCGGCGGATAATGAGCAGTTCTTC.

This clone was observed a few times. This chain connects TRBV30 to TRBJ2-1, with 7 bases that match TRBD1. The ends lost 2 bases at V and 1 base at J; junction bases unmatched: 8. Germline V lookup: CDR1 GTSNPN, CDR2 SVGIG (reference sequence). The CDR3 loop spans 16 amino acids. The CDR3 coding sequence is TGTGCCTGGAGTCGAACAGGGGAAAGGTCCTACAATGAGCAGTTCTTC. It encodes CAWSRTGERSYNEQFF.

This chain uses TRBV19 with TRBJ2-1; TRBD1 might be the D (6 bases). The CDR3 has 14 residues. Germline V gene lookup returns CDR1 LNHDA and CDR2 SQIVND (reference sequence). V lost 7 bases and J 5 bases, leaving 15 bases between the germline ends. The CDR3 DNA reads as TGTGCCAGTACTTCTGGACAGATACACAATGAGCAGTTCTTC. It yields the protein CASTSGQIHNEQFF.

The chain combines TRBV7-8 with TRBJ2-2; TRBD2 matches at 8 bases. The CDR3 has 14 residues. Per the germline V gene, CDR1 is SGHVS and CDR2 is FQNEAQ. The junction had 1 base not matched to a gene; V was cut back by 0 bases and J by 7 bases. The CDR3 protein is CASSLAGTSGELFF. The CDR3 bases are TGTGCCAGCAGCTTAGCAGGGACTAGCGGGGAGCTGTTTTTT.

This clone has ten or more counts. V is TRBV5-4 and J is TRBJ2-4; D is possibly TRBD1 (6 bases). CDR1 SGHNT and CDR2 YYREEE come from the germline V gene (reference sequence). V was cut by 1 base and J by 5 bases, with 10 bases left in between. The CDR3 runs 14 residues. In DNA form, the CDR3 reads TGTGCCAGCAGCTTGCAGGGGACCGAAAACATTCAGTACTTC. Protein product: CASSLQGTENIQYF.

The chain couples TRBV4-2 to TRBJ2-3, with 12 nucleotides matching TRBD2. The V gene end was trimmed by 5 bases and the J gene end by 1 base; junction bases not matched to a gene: 4. Germline loops: CDR1 LGHNA, CDR2 YNFKEQ. The CDR3 sequence is 16 residues long. CDR3 loop: CASSDRLAGGTDTQYF. The CDR3 DNA sequence: TGTGCCAGCAGCGACCGACTAGCGGGAGGCACAGATACGCAGTATTTT.

This clone was detected many times. The chain couples TRBV4-1 to TRBJ2-7; 11 nucleotides agree with TRBD2. V dropped 0 bases and J dropped 9; count of bases not matched to a gene: 10. CDR1 MGHRA and CDR2 YSYEKL come from the germline V gene. The CDR3 contains 16 residues. CDR3 bases: TGCGCCAGCAGCCAAGATCTTGGGACTAGCGGCAGCGGGCAGTACTTC. It encodes CASSQDLGTSGSGQYF.

The chain joins TRBV5-6 to TRBJ2-1; 7 bases are a match to TRBD1. The CDR3 loop spans 15 amino acids. Germline assignment: CDR1 SGHDT and CDR2 YYEEEE. With V trimmed by 2 bases and J by 3 bases, 5 bases remained unmatched. The CDR3 loop reads CASSFGRQGYNEQFF. DNA for the CDR3: TGTGCCAGCAGCTTCGGGCGACAGGGCTACAATGAGCAGTTCTTC.

The rearrangement uses TRBV7-9 and TRBJ2-5; D might be TRBD2 (6 bases). This CDR3 is 14 amino acids long. With 5 bases removed from V and 2 bases from J, the gap between germline ends came to 12 bases. CDR1 is SEHNR, CDR2 FQNEAQ, per germline (reference sequence). Here the CDR3 DNA reads TGTGCCAGCAGCCCCGGCGCGGGGCAAGAGACCCAGTACTTC. It is translated as CASSPGAGQETQYF.

This clone was picked up a small number of times. This rearrangement joins TRBV28 to TRBJ1-2, with TRBD1 as a possible D gene (6 bases). Trimming left V 4 bases short and J 4 bases short, with 16 bases between. Germline V lookup: CDR1 MDHEN, CDR2 SYDVKM. CDR3 size: 15 residues. CDR3 in amino acids: CASSWGSGGSYGYTF. The CDR3 DNA follows: TGTGCCAGCAGTTGGGGAAGCGGGGGCAGCTATGGCTACACCTTC.

This clone was picked up a small number of times. This chain uses TRBV4-1 with TRBJ2-1; 8 positions agree with TRBD2. The CDR3 loop spans 17 amino acids. Germline V CDR1 and CDR2: MGHRA, YSYEKL. The trim removed 0 bases at V and 7 bases at J, leaving 11 bases unmatched. The CDR3 sequence is CASSQDLVGRAGNEQFF. The CDR3 DNA reads as TGCGCCAGCAGCCAAGATCTGGTCGGGAGGGCCGGGAATGAGCAGTTCTTC.

The chain couples TRBV6-6 to TRBJ1-1; 7 bases agree with TRBD1. V trimming: 0 bases; J trimming: 2 bases; junction bases outside the gene matches: 0. The germline gives CDR1 MNHNY, CDR2 SVGAGI (reference sequence). The CDR3 has 14 amino acids. The CDR3 DNA reads as TGTGCCAGCAGTTACTCAGGGGGCAACACTGAAGCTTTCTTT. Residues: CASSYSGGNTEAFF.

The chain couples TRBV4-1 to TRBJ1-2; a weak D match, TRBD1 (5 bases). V was clipped by 0 bases and J by 8 bases, with 16 bases between them. The CDR3 spans 15 residues. CDR1 and CDR2 (germline): MGHRA, YSYEKL. CDR3 nucleotide sequence: TGCGCCAGCAGCCAAGATCTCACGGGGAGGGGAGGCTACACCTTC. Protein sequence: CASSQDLTGRGGYTF.

The chain recombines TRBV29-1 with TRBJ2-1; TRBD2 is a possible D gene (5 bases). Trimming took 7 bases from V and 0 from J, leaving 10 bases between them. Germline CDR1 SQVTM, CDR2 ANQGSEA. CDR3 length: 13 residues. For the CDR3, the DNA is TGCAGCGGGTCTAGCTCCTCCTACAATGAGCAGTTCTTC. This codes for CSGSSSSYNEQFF.